The 14 T cell receptor beta chains below come from one sample, sequenced in a study of identical twins. TCRdb analysed the 5' RACE reads with MiXCR anew, one entry per CDR3 protein. The table has approximately 590,000 distinct CDR3 sequences, around a tenth seen once. These records were also assigned to another study, of yellow fever vaccine responses in identical twins.

Material: PBMCs. Receptors originate from a woman aged 18-29 years in good health.

This clonotype was recorded a few times. This rearrangement joins TRBV7-2 to TRBJ2-7; 8 nucleotides line up with TRBD1. V shed 3 bases and J 3 bases; nucleotides not matched to a gene: 7. The CDR3 spans 15 residues. Per the germline V gene, CDR1 is SGHTA and CDR2 is FQGNSA. The CDR3 is CASSLYRGSDYEQYF. The DNA for the CDR3 is TGTGCCAGCAGCTTGTACAGGGGGTCAGACTACGAGCAGTACTTC.

This clonotype was counted many times. The rearrangement joins TRBV12-3 or TRBV12-4 to TRBJ2-4; unclear D gene. Deletions cut 5 bases from V and 0 bases from J, with 11 bases between. CDR3 length: 15 residues. The CDR3 DNA sequence: TGTGCCAGCAGTCCAGACCCGGTAGCCAAAAACATTCAGTACTTC. Protein product: CASSPDPVAKNIQYF.

This clonotype was counted many times. The chain is built from TRBV12-3 or TRBV12-4 and TRBJ2-1, with a tentative D call TRBD2 (5 bases). This CDR3 has 13 residues. Trimming cost V 3 bases and J 7 bases, with 10 bases left between them. In nucleotides, the CDR3 is TGTGCCAGCAGTTTCGGGGTTGTGAATGAGCAGTTCTTC. This codes for CASSFGVVNEQFF.

This clonotype was seen a few times. V and J are TRBV4-2 and TRBJ2-1; D is possibly TRBD2 (6 bases). V dropped 8 bases and J dropped 4 bases, with 9 bases sitting between them. Germline V gene lookup returns CDR1 LGHNA and CDR2 YNFKEQ. This CDR3 comprises 12 residues. Written as DNA, the CDR3 is TGTGCCAGCGTCGGACTATACAATGAGCAGTTCTTC. Translated, it gives CASVGLYNEQFF.

This clonotype was recorded many times. The rearrangement links TRBV5-1 to TRBJ2-7, with D hard to call. The germline V gene has CDR1 SGHRS and CDR2 YFSETQ. Between the trimmed V and J ends, which lost 0 bases and 6 bases, there was a span of 4 bases. The CDR3 is 11 amino acids. In DNA, the CDR3 is TGCGCCAGCAGCTTGGACCGCGAGCAGTACTTC. Protein sequence: CASSLDREQYF.

The chain carries TRBV30 and TRBJ2-2; D gene uncertain. The germline CDR1 and CDR2 sequences are GTSNPN and SVGIG (reference sequence). This CDR3 spans 12 amino acids. Trimming stripped 6 bases from V and 3 bases from J, with 8 bases between. CDR3 DNA: TGTGCCTGCCCAAGTTACACCGGGGAGCTGTTTTTT. As protein: CACPSYTGELFF.

The rearrangement uses TRBV27 and TRBJ1-1; no clear D. The length of the CDR3 is 13 residues. CDR1 MNHEY and CDR2 SMNVEV come from the germline V gene (reference sequence). Trimming stripped 6 bases from V and 1 base from J, with 9 bases between. DNA for the CDR3: TGTGCCAGCAGCCACCGACAGAACACTGAAGCTTTCTTT. As protein: CASSHRQNTEAFF.

This clonotype came up many times. The chain couples TRBV7-2 to TRBJ2-1, with TRBD2 identical over 8 bases. The V gene end was trimmed by 5 bases and the J gene end by 2 bases; junction bases not matched to a gene: 8. The germline CDR1 and CDR2 sequences are SGHTA and FQGNSA. CDR3 size: 16 residues. CDR3 nucleotides: TGTGCCAGCAGCCCCGGGAGCGGGAGTACCTACAATGAGCAGTTCTTC. This translates into CASSPGSGSTYNEQFF.

The J gene is TRBJ2-1, the V gene TRBV7-8, with D possibly TRBD2 on 5 matching bases. Per the germline V gene, CDR1 is SGHVS and CDR2 is FQNEAQ. This CDR3 spans 17 amino acids. Trimming cost V 2 bases and J 0 bases, with 14 bases left between them. The CDR3 protein is CASSLKSGTRSYNEQFF. DNA for the CDR3: TGTGCCAGCAGCTTAAAAAGCGGAACCCGCTCCTACAATGAGCAGTTCTTC.

This clonotype was picked up a small number of times. The rearrangement links TRBV12-3 or TRBV12-4 to TRBJ2-7; no clear D gene. This CDR3 is built from 13 residues. V lost 4 bases to trimming and J lost 5 bases, with 12 bases between them. The CDR3 reads CASSWGSGDEQYF. In DNA form, the CDR3 reads TGTGCCAGCAGTTGGGGTTCTGGAGACGAGCAGTACTTC.

This clonotype has more than one count but fewer than ten. The chain employs TRBV10-3 and TRBJ2-1; 7 bases fit TRBD1. The CDR3 has 17 amino acids. Trimming removed 6 bases from V and 3 bases from J; junction bases left unmatched: 14. Germline lookup yields CDR1 ENHRY and CDR2 SYGVKD. CDR3 nucleotides: TGTGCCATCAGGGAAGAAGGGTGGGACAGAGGCTACAATGAGCAGTTCTTC. Protein product: CAIREEGWDRGYNEQFF.

The table lists this clonotype with many counts. The genes are TRBV7-2 and TRBJ1-6; TRBD1 is a possible D gene (6 bases). The length of the CDR3 is 15 residues. V was trimmed by 0 bases and J by 7 bases, leaving 10 bases between them. Looked up from germline, CDR1 is SGHTA and CDR2 is FQGNSA. CDR3 sequence reads: CASSLAGQGNSPLHF. CDR3 in DNA: TGTGCCAGCAGCTTAGCTGGGCAGGGGAATTCACCCCTCCACTTT.

This clonotype was seen repeatedly, ten times or more. V usage is TRBV5-6 and J usage is TRBJ1-1; no clear D gene. The CDR3 loop spans 14 amino acids. Trimming left V 6 bases short and J 1 base short, with 13 bases between. The germline CDR1 and CDR2 sequences are SGHDT and YYEEEE. The CDR3, as DNA: TGTGCCAGCACTAAAGGCGGTCGGAACACTGAAGCTTTCTTT. Translated, it gives CASTKGGRNTEAFF.

This clonotype occurred many times. V and J are TRBV9 and TRBJ1-1; no clear D gene. V lost 2 bases, J lost 1 base, and 9 bases lay in between. This CDR3 contains 14 residues. Germline CDR1 SGDLS, CDR2 YYNGEE. In nucleotides, the CDR3 is TGTGCCAGCAGCGTGAGGCAGTCGAACACTGAAGCTTTCTTT. Translation gives CASSVRQSNTEAFF.